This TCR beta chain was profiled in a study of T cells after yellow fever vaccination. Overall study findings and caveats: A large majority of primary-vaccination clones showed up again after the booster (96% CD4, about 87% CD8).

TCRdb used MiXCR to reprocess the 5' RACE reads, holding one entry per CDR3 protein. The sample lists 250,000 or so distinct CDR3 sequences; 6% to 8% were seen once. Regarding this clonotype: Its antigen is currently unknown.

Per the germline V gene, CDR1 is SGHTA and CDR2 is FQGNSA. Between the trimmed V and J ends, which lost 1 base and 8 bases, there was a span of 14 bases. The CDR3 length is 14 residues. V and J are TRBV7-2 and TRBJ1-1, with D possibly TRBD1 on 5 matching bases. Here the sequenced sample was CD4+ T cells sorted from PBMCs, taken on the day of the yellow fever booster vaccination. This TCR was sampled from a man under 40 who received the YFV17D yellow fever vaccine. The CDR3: CASSLVAAKGEAFF. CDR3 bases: TGTGCCAGCAGCTTAGTCGCGGCCAAGGGGGAAGCTTTCTTT.